This TCR beta chain derives from a study of cytomegalovirus exposure and HLA in healthy donors. Study-wide points: There were some V segments, including TRBV6-2 and TRBV6-3, excluded as indistinguishable. In a later analysis, a missense DCLRE1C variant was linked to TCR beta V- and J-gene trimming.

This clone occurred a few times. Its antigen is currently unknown. The PCR made use of 60 Vbeta and 13 Jbeta primers. Measured with immunoSEQ multiplex PCR; TCRdb has only the in-frame clones, and not every one. Counted here are roughly 220,000 clones, about 81% occurring once; the ten biggest clones make up 2.7%. The CDR3 consists of 13 residues. V lost 0 bases to trimming and J lost 3 bases, with 6 bases between them. The germline CDR1 and CDR2 sequences are MNHEY and SMNVEV (reference sequence). This chain connects TRBV27 to TRBJ2-7; unclear D gene. The specimen sequenced was PBMCs. This receptor was taken from a woman in her 40s in good health and CMV-seronegative. Here the CDR3 DNA reads TGTGCCAGCAGTTTATCCGGTCGCTACGAGCAGTACTTC. Amino acids: CASSLSGRYEQYF.